This is a list of T cell receptor beta chains from one sample in a study of shared clonotypes between healthy human individuals. The repertoire was sequenced with immunoSEQ multiplex PCR; TCRdb's copy has only in-frame clones and lacks some. The data show a few million clones, around 90% seen once. Sample: naive CD4+ T cells sorted from blood. Every receptor here comes from a man younger than 35 in good health. Each CDR3 is given with its conserved first and last residue. Fields, in order: V gene, D gene, clone size, J gene, CDR3 protein, CDR3 DNA. A D gene is named only where the DNA matches it firmly. Size tells how often a clone was seen (once, few, many) or the class of an expanded clone, and some rows leave it out.

V: TRBV7-2; D: NA; size: NA; J: TRBJ2-6; CDR3: CASSLYGASGANVLTF; DNA: TGTGCCAGCAGCTTATACGGGGCCTCTGGGGCCAACGTCCTGACTTTC
V: TRBV7-9; D: NA; size: NA; J: TRBJ2-7; CDR3: CASTHLGAYEQYF; DNA: TGTGCCAGCACCCACTTGGGGGCCTACGAGCAGTACTTC
V: TRBV6-6; D: TRBD1; size: NA; J: TRBJ1-1; CDR3: CASSSSQGVMRIEAFF; DNA: TGTGCCAGCAGTTCCTCCCAGGGGGTGATGAGGATTGAAGCTTTCTTT
V: TRBV7-2; D: TRBD1; size: NA; J: TRBJ1-2; CDR3: CASSSGGQGFYGYTF; DNA: TGTGCCAGCAGCTCAGGGGGACAGGGATTCTATGGCTACACCTTC
V: TRBV5-1; D: NA; size: NA; J: TRBJ2-3; CDR3: CASSFPRERVAADTQYF; DNA: TGCGCCAGCAGCTTCCCTCGGGAGAGGGTCGCGGCAGATACGCAGTATTTT
V: TRBV4-3; D: TRBD2; size: NA; J: TRBJ2-2; CDR3: CASSQDLSGLAGAGELFF; DNA: TGCGCCAGCAGCCAAGATCTCTCGGGACTAGCGGGAGCCGGGGAGCTGTTTTTT
V: TRBV5-1; D: TRBD2; size: NA; J: TRBJ2-7; CDR3: CASSWGLAGYEQYF; DNA: TGCGCCAGCAGCTGGGGACTAGCGGGCTACGAGCAGTACTTC
V: TRBV5-1; D: NA; size: NA; J: TRBJ2-5; CDR3: CASSLVVGGAQETQYF; DNA: TGCGCCAGCAGCTTGGTCGTCGGGGGAGCCCAAGAGACCCAGTACTTC
V: TRBV9; D: NA; size: NA; J: TRBJ1-6; CDR3: CASSVDHRENSPLHF; DNA: TGTGCCAGCAGCGTAGATCACAGGGAAAATTCACCCCTCCACTTT
V: TRBV5-1; D: TRBD1; size: NA; J: TRBJ1-1; CDR3: CASSGRTGGDTEAFF; DNA: TGCGCCAGCAGCGGTAGGACAGGGGGGGACACTGAAGCTTTCTTT
V: TRBV4-2; D: TRBD1; size: NA; J: TRBJ2-2; CDR3: CASSQLTGATGELFF; DNA: TGTGCCAGCAGCCAGTTAACAGGGGCCACCGGGGAGCTGTTTTTT
V: TRBV19; D: NA; size: NA; J: TRBJ1-3; CDR3: CASGTGTSGNTIYF; DNA: TGTGCCAGTGGAACAGGAACCTCTGGAAACACCATATATTTT
V: TRBV6-1; D: TRBD1; size: NA; J: TRBJ1-2; CDR3: CASRPGGIGYTF; DNA: TGTGCCAGCAGGCCAGGGGGTATTGGCTACACCTTC
V: TRBV5-4; D: NA; size: NA; J: TRBJ2-1; CDR3: CASSFRVSDEQFF; DNA: TGTGCCAGCAGCTTCAGGGTATCCGATGAGCAGTTCTTC
V: TRBV11-2; D: NA; size: NA; J: TRBJ1-4; CDR3: CASSFSQGGWGNEKLFF; DNA: TGTGCCAGCAGCTTTTCGCAGGGAGGGTGGGGTAATGAAAAACTGTTTTTT
V: TRBV5-1; D: NA; size: NA; J: TRBJ1-4; CDR3: CASSFQGANEKLFF; DNA: TGCGCCAGCAGCTTTCAAGGGGCTAATGAAAAACTGTTTTTT
V: TRBV5-4; D: NA; size: NA; J: TRBJ2-7; CDR3: CASSPGQRDEQYF; DNA: TGTGCCAGCAGCCCGGGCCAAAGGGACGAGCAGTACTTC
V: TRBV7-7; D: NA; size: NA; J: TRBJ2-1; CDR3: CASSLGGTASADEQFF; DNA: TGTGCTAGCAGCTTAGGGGGGACAGCGTCAGCAGATGAGCAGTTCTTC
V: TRBV11-2; D: NA; size: NA; J: TRBJ2-5; CDR3: CASSATGAPSRRETQYF; DNA: TGTGCCAGCAGCGCGACGGGGGCGCCCAGTAGGAGAGAGACCCAGTACTTC
V: TRBV5-8; D: TRBD2; size: once; J: TRBJ2-5; CDR3: CASSLGEGLAGETQYF; DNA: TGTGCCAGCAGCTTGGGAGAGGGGCTAGCGGGGGAGACCCAGTACTTC
V: TRBV20-1; D: NA; size: NA; J: TRBJ2-7; CDR3: CSAGREYEQYF; DNA: TGCAGTGCGGGCAGGGAATACGAGCAGTACTTC
V: TRBV29-1; D: NA; size: NA; J: TRBJ2-3; CDR3: CSVVAESTDTQYF; DNA: TGCAGCGTTGTAGCGGAGAGCACAGATACGCAGTATTTT
V: TRBV5-1; D: NA; size: once; J: TRBJ2-5; CDR3: CASSLMDGYQETQYF; DNA: TGCGCCAGCAGCTTAATGGACGGATACCAAGAGACCCAGTACTTC
V: TRBV2; D: NA; size: NA; J: TRBJ2-2; CDR3: CASVGRGNTGELFF; DNA: TGTGCCAGCGTTGGCAGGGGGAACACCGGGGAGCTGTTTTTT
V: TRBV4-1; D: TRBD1; size: NA; J: TRBJ2-3; CDR3: CASSPGTGRDTQYF; DNA: TGCGCCAGCAGCCCTGGGACAGGGAGAGATACGCAGTATTTT
V: TRBV19; D: TRBD1; size: NA; J: TRBJ2-7; CDR3: CASSPTGGSYEQYF; DNA: TGTGCCAGTAGTCCTACAGGGGGCTCCTACGAGCAGTACTTC
V: TRBV18; D: NA; size: once; J: TRBJ2-2; CDR3: CASSPPSAGLFGELFF; DNA: TGTGCCAGCTCACCACCCAGTGCGGGTCTCTTCGGGGAGCTGTTTTTT
V: TRBV5-1; D: NA; size: NA; J: TRBJ1-5; CDR3: CASRMEDNQPQHF; DNA: TGCGCCAGCCGCATGGAGGACAATCAGCCCCAGCATTTT
V: TRBV5-5; D: NA; size: NA; J: TRBJ1-1; CDR3: CASSLKRTNTEAFF; DNA: TGTGCCAGCAGCTTGAAACGAACGAACACTGAAGCTTTCTTT
V: TRBV15; D: NA; size: NA; J: TRBJ1-5; CDR3: CATSSEVTNQPQHF; DNA: TGTGCCACCAGCTCCGAGGTCACCAATCAGCCCCAGCATTTT
V: TRBV25-1; D: NA; size: few; J: TRBJ1-1; CDR3: CASSDINTEAFF; DNA: TGTGCCAGCAGTGATATCAACACTGAAGCTTTCTTT
V: TRBV11-3; D: NA; size: NA; J: TRBJ2-6; CDR3: CASSLGGANVLTF; DNA: TGTGCCAGCAGCTTAGGTGGGGCCAACGTCCTGACTTTC
V: TRBV5-4; D: TRBD2; size: NA; J: TRBJ2-2; CDR3: CASSQAGDYYTGELFF; DNA: TGTGCCAGCAGCCAGGCCGGGGACTACTACACCGGGGAGCTGTTTTTT
V: TRBV6-5; D: NA; size: NA; J: TRBJ1-1; CDR3: CASSRQQTAQAFF; DNA: TGTGCCAGCAGTAGACAGCAAACGGCCCAAGCTTTCTTT
V: TRBV19; D: TRBD2; size: NA; J: TRBJ2-3; CDR3: CASSPRTSGSTDTQYF; DNA: TGTGCCAGTAGTCCTAGGACTAGCGGGAGCACAGATACGCAGTATTTT
V: TRBV10-3; D: NA; size: NA; J: TRBJ2-7; CDR3: CAITDHTGSYEQYF; DNA: TGTGCCATCACGGATCACACGGGGTCCTACGAGCAGTACTTC
V: TRBV28; D: NA; size: NA; J: TRBJ2-7; CDR3: CASSSSGLSYEQYF; DNA: TGTGCCAGCAGTTCCTCCGGACTATCCTACGAGCAGTACTTC
V: TRBV13; D: TRBD2; size: NA; J: TRBJ2-5; CDR3: CASSSSRLAQETQYF; DNA: TGTGCCAGCAGCTCAAGCAGACTAGCCCAAGAGACCCAGTACTTC
V: TRBV5-1; D: TRBD1; size: NA; J: TRBJ1-1; CDR3: CASSLVVGQGAEAFF; DNA: TGCGCCAGCAGCTTGGTTGTAGGGCAGGGGGCTGAAGCTTTCTTT
V: TRBV7-9; D: TRBD1; size: NA; J: TRBJ2-5; CDR3: CASSPGTGRYQETQYF; DNA: TGTGCCAGCAGCCCTGGGACAGGGAGGTACCAAGAGACCCAGTACTTC
V: TRBV11-2; D: TRBD1; size: NA; J: TRBJ1-6; CDR3: CASSLEGRGTVNSPLHF; DNA: TGTGCCAGCAGCTTAGAAGGGAGGGGGACAGTAAATTCACCCCTCCACTTT
V: TRBV27; D: NA; size: NA; J: TRBJ2-7; CDR3: CALRRLRPRYF; DNA: TGTGCTCTAAGACGTTTACGGCCGCGGTACTTC
V: TRBV12-2; D: NA; size: NA; J: TRBJ1-5; CDR3: CASRLASRDRTVQESDSNQPQHF; DNA: TGTGCAAGTCGCTTAGCCTCCCGGGATAGGACAGTCCAGGAGTCTGATAGCAATCAGCCCCAGCATTTT
V: TRBV6-6; D: NA; size: NA; J: TRBJ2-7; CDR3: CASRSGTETYEQYF; DNA: TGTGCCAGCAGGTCCGGGACGGAGACCTACGAGCAGTACTTC
V: TRBV18; D: NA; size: NA; J: TRBJ2-5; CDR3: CASSINWDGNKETQYF; DNA: TGTGCCAGCTCAATCAATTGGGACGGGAACAAGGAGACCCAGTACTTC
V: TRBV6-6; D: NA; size: NA; J: TRBJ1-3; CDR3: CASSYGQSGGNTIYF; DNA: TGTGCCAGCAGTTATGGACAGTCCGGTGGAAACACCATATATTTT
V: TRBV6-4; D: NA; size: NA; J: TRBJ2-7; CDR3: CASLGRAYEQYF; DNA: TGTGCCAGCCTGGGACGGGCCTACGAGCAGTACTTC
V: TRBV6-5; D: NA; size: NA; J: TRBJ1-1; CDR3: CASSYAVNTEAFF; DNA: TGTGCCAGCAGTTACGCGGTGAACACTGAAGCTTTCTTT
V: TRBV7-2; D: NA; size: NA; J: TRBJ1-6; CDR3: CASSPLGSPLHF; DNA: TGTGCCAGCAGCCCGTTAGGGTCACCCCTCCACTTT
V: TRBV2; D: NA; size: NA; J: TRBJ1-2; CDR3: CASKTEVYGYTF; DNA: TGTGCCAGTAAGACAGAGGTCTATGGCTACACCTTC
V: TRBV13; D: TRBD2; size: NA; J: TRBJ2-1; CDR3: CASSSQWSGGGWSYNEQFF; DNA: TGTGCCAGCAGCTCACAGTGGAGCGGGGGCGGGTGGTCCTACAATGAGCAGTTCTTC
V: TRBV11-2; D: TRBD2; size: NA; J: TRBJ2-1; CDR3: CASSLEALAGGAEQFF; DNA: TGTGCCAGCAGCTTAGAGGCGCTAGCGGGGGGAGCGGAGCAGTTCTTC
V: TRBV27; D: NA; size: few; J: TRBJ1-4; CDR3: CASSTTVGREKLFF; DNA: TGTGCCAGCAGTACAACCGTCGGGAGAGAAAAACTGTTTTTT
V: TRBV19; D: TRBD1; size: NA; J: TRBJ1-2; CDR3: CASSPGTGIYGYTF; DNA: TGTGCCAGTAGTCCCGGGACAGGGATCTATGGCTACACCTTC
V: TRBV30; D: TRBD2; size: NA; J: TRBJ2-3; CDR3: CASSWGAGGLADTQYF; DNA: TGTGCCTCCTCCTGGGGAGCGGGGGGGTTGGCAGATACGCAGTATTTT